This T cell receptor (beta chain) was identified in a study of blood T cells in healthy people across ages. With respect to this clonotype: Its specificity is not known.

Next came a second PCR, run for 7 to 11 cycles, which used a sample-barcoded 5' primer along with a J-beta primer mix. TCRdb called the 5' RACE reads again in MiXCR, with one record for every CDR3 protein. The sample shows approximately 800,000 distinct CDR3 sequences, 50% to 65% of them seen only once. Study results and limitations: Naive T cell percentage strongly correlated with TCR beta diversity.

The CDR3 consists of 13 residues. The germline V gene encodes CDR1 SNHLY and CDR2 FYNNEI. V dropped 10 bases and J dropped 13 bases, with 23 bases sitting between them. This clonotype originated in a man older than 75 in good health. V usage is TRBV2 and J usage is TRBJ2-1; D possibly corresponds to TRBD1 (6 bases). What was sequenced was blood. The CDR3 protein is CATKPDSKETQFF. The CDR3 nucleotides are TGTGCCACCAAACCGGACAGCAAAGAGACCCAGTTCTTC.